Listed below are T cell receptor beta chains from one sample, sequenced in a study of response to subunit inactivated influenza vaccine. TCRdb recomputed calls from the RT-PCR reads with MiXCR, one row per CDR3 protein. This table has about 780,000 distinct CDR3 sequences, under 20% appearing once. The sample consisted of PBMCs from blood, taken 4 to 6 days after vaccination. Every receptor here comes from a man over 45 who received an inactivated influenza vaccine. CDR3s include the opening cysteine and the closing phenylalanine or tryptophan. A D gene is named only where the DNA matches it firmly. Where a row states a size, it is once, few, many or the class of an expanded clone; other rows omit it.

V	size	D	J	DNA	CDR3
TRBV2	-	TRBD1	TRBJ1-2	TGTGCCAGCAGTGGACAGGGAAGTGGCTACACCTTC	CASSGQGSGYTF
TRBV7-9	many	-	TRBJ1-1	TGTGCCAGCAGCTTAACCCGGGGGAGCACTGAAGCTTTCTTT	CASSLTRGSTEAFF
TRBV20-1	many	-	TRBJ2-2	TGCAGTGCTAGCACAGGGATTACCGGGGAGCTGTTTTTT	CSASTGITGELFF
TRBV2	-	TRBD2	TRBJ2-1	TGTGCCAGCAGGACTAACATAGCGGGAGGGCGTAATGAGCAGTTCTTC	CASRTNIAGGRNEQFF
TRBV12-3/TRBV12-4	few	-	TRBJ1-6	TGTGCCAGCACCCGTCGGACAGCCGGAAATTCACCCCTCCACTTT	CASTRRTAGNSPLHF
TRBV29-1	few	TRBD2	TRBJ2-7	TGCAGCGTCTGGGGGGGCTCCTACGAGCAGTACTTC	CSVWGGSYEQYF
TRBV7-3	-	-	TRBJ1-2	TGTGCCAGCAGCTACGGACCGGGGTCTGATGGCTACACCTTC	CASSYGPGSDGYTF
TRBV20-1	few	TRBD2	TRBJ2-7	TGCAGTGCTCAAACCCCTAGCGGAGGCGAGCAGTACTTC	CSAQTPSGGEQYF
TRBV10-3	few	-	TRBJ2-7	TGTGCCATCAGGAGGGAGTCCCCGGGGTCCTACGAGCAGTACTTC	CAIRRESPGSYEQYF
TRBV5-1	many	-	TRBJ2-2	TGCGCCAGCAGCTCCACAGGGGAGCTGTTTTTT	CASSSTGELFF
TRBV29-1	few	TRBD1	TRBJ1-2	TGCAGCGTGATCCGGGACAGGGGGGTTAATAACTATGGCTACACCTTC	CSVIRDRGVNNYGYTF
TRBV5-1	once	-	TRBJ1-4	TGCGCCAGCAAATCCCAGAATGAAAAACTGTTTTTT	CASKSQNEKLFF
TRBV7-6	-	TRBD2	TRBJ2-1	TGTGCCAGCAGCTTAGCGACTAGCGGGCTCAATGAGCAGTTCTTC	CASSLATSGLNEQFF
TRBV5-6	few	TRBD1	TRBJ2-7	TGTGCCAGCAGCTGGGGGTGGACAGGGGGTAGGTCCTACGAGCAGTACTTC	CASSWGWTGGRSYEQYF
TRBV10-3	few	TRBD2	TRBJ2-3	TGTGCCATCAGTGAGGGACTAGCGACAACAGATACGCAGTATTTT	CAISEGLATTDTQYF
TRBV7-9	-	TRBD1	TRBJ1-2	TGTGCCAGCAGCTCTTTTGGGCGGACAGGACAATATGGCTACACCTTC	CASSSFGRTGQYGYTF
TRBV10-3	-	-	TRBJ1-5	TGTGCCATCAGTGCCCCAGGTGTCGATCAGCCCCAGCATTTT	CAISAPGVDQPQHF
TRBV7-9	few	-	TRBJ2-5	TGTGCCAGCAGCTTTGAGATACAAGAGACCCAGTACTTC	CASSFEIQETQYF
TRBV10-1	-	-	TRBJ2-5	TGCGCCAGCAGTGAGCCTCTAGGACAAGGCGAGACCCAGTACTTC	CASSEPLGQGETQYF
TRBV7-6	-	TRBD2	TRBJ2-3	TGTGCCAGCAGCCCAGAGGTAGCGGGGACGCTGGGTCTAAACACAGATACGCAGTATTTT	CASSPEVAGTLGLNTDTQYF
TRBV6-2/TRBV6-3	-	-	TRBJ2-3	TGTGCCAGCAGTACGTGGGAATCAGATACGCAGTATTTT	CASSTWESDTQYF
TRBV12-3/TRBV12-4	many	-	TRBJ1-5	TGTGCCAGCAGTGGAAATAGGAATCAGCCCCAGCATTTT	CASSGNRNQPQHF
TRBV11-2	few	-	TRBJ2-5	TGTGCCAGCAGCCTTCTCGTTTCCACCCTTGGGGAGACCCAGTACTTC	CASSLLVSTLGETQYF
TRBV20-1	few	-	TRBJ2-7	TGCAGTGCCCTCCAGGAGGCCCACGAGCAGTACTTC	CSALQEAHEQYF
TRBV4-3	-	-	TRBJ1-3	TGCGCCAGCAGCCCAGCGCCGTCTGGAAACACCATATATTTT	CASSPAPSGNTIYF
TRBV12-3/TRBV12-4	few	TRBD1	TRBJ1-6	TGTGCCAGCAGCCTGGGGGCAGGGGGCAGGATTTCACCCCTCCACTTT	CASSLGAGGRISPLHF
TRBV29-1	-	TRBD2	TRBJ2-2	TGCAGCGGCGTAGGGGCGGGAGCGATCGGGGAGCTGTTTTTT	CSGVGAGAIGELFF
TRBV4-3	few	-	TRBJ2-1	TGCGCCAGCAGCCAAGGGACAGCGGGCTACAATGAGCAGTTCTTC	CASSQGTAGYNEQFF
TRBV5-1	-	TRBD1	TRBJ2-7	TGCGCCAGCAGCTCCCCTAGGGACAGGCCCCTCTCCTACGAGCAGTACTTC	CASSSPRDRPLSYEQYF
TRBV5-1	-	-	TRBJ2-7	TGCGCCAGCAGCCCCCTGTACGGGAACTACGAGCAGTACTTC	CASSPLYGNYEQYF
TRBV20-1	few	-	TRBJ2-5	TGCAGTGCTAGAGATGACACAGGAGGGGCCCAGTACTTC	CSARDDTGGAQYF
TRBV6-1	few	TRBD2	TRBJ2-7	TGTGCCAGCAGAAGTCCGGGACTAGGGGCCTACGAGCAGTACTTC	CASRSPGLGAYEQYF
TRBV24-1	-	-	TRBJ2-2	TGTGCCACCAGTGATTTCTTCACAGGCAAGAACACCGGGGAGCTGTTTTTT	CATSDFFTGKNTGELFF
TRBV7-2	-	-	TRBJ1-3	TGTGCCAGCAGCGATCGTTCTGGAAACACCATATATTTT	CASSDRSGNTIYF
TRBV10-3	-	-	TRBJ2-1	TGTGCCATCCGGATGGGGAGCTCCTACAATGAGCAGTTCTTC	CAIRMGSSYNEQFF
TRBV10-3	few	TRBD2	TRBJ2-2	TGTGCCATCAGTTTCCGATTAGCGGGGGAGGTCGGGGAGCTGTTTTTT	CAISFRLAGEVGELFF
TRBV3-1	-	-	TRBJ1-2	TGTGCCAGCAGCCACGAGGGATATGGTGGCTACACCTTC	CASSHEGYGGYTF
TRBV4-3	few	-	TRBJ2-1	TGCGCCAGCAGCCAGGGTAGGCAGCCCAATGAGCAGTTCTTC	CASSQGRQPNEQFF
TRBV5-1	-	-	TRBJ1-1	TGCGCCAGCAAATTCGGGACCTTGAACACTGAAGCTTTCTTT	CASKFGTLNTEAFF
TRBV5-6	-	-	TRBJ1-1	TGTGCCAGCAGTTTGCCATTGAACACTGAAGCTTTCTTT	CASSLPLNTEAFF
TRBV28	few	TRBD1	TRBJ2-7	TGTGCCAGCACTCAACAGGGGTCCTCCTACGAGCAGTACTTC	CASTQQGSSYEQYF
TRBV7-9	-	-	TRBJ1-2	TGTGCCAGCAGTCCCCGGATGGGTATCTATGGCTACACCTTC	CASSPRMGIYGYTF
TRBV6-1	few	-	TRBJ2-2	TGTGCCAGCAGGGATCAATTTTTACAGGGTACCGGGGAGCTGTTTTTT	CASRDQFLQGTGELFF
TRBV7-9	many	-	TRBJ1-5	TGTGCCAGCAGCCTGGGACCATGGCAGCCCCAGCATTTT	CASSLGPWQPQHF
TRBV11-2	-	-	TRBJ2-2	TGTGCCAGCAGTGGGACCCACACCGGGGAGCTGTTTTTT	CASSGTHTGELFF
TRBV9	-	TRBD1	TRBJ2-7	TGTGCCAGCAGCGCAAGGGGACAGGGGTCTTACGAGCAGTACTTC	CASSARGQGSYEQYF
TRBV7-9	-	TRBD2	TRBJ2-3	TGTGCCAGCAGGAAGATGACTAGCGGGACCATCACAGATACGCAGTATTTT	CASRKMTSGTITDTQYF
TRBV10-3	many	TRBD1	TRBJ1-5	TGTGCCTCCCCCCGGGGACAGTACAATCAGCCCCAGCATTTT	CASPRGQYNQPQHF
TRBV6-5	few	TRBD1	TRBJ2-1	TGTGCCAGCAGTTACTCGAGTATGGGACAGGTGTACAATGAGCAGTTCTTC	CASSYSSMGQVYNEQFF
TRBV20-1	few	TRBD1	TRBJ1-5	TGCAGTGCTAGAGATCGAGCCAGGGGGTGGAATCAGCCCCAGCATTTT	CSARDRARGWNQPQHF
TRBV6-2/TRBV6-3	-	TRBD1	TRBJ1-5	TGTGCCAGCACCTCGGACAGGGTGAGGAATCAGCCCCAGCATTTT	CASTSDRVRNQPQHF